The TCR beta chain described here comes from a study of vaccination effects on CD4 cells after COVID-19. Worth noting for this clone: Its antigen is as yet unknown.

Pools of viral peptides were used by the ViraFEST assay to expand antigen-specific CD4+ T cells ahead of sequencing. Having been cultured for 9 to 11 days, the cells underwent CD4+ T cell isolation. Two-dose BNT162b2 or mRNA-1273 vaccination was given to participants. Data came from immunoSEQ multiplex PCR; TCRdb stores just in-frame clones and leaves some out. The sample lists about 61,000 clones, roughly 72% occurring once. Broader study findings: Marked clonal contraction was seen in infection- and vaccine-induced clones late after vaccination.

V lost 5 bases and J 4 bases, leaving 17 bases between the germline ends. CDR3 length: 15 residues. Germline V gene data show CDR1 as SGHVS and CDR2 as FQNEAQ. The sequencing here drew on CD4+ T cells from PBMCs cultured with HCoV-229E spike peptides, taken after COVID-19 vaccination. The V gene is TRBV7-8, the J gene TRBJ1-2; a weak D match, TRBD1 (5 bases). The receptor's source is a human donor who received a COVID-19 vaccine. The CDR3 reads CASSPQTVGGYGYTF. The DNA for the CDR3 is TGTGCCAGCAGCCCCCAGACAGTAGGTGGCTATGGCTACACCTTC. Filled out from reference TRBV7-8 and TRBJ1-2, the complete variable domain reads GAGVSQSPRYKVAKRGQDVALRCDPISGHVSLFWYQQALGQGPEFLTYFQNEAQLDKSGLPSDRFFAERPEGSVSTLKIQRTQQEDSAVYLCASSPQTVGGYGYTFGSGTRLTVV.